Listed below are T cell receptor beta chains from one sample, sequenced in a study of control samples from healthy donors and cancer patients. The repertoire was sequenced with immunoSEQ multiplex PCR; TCRdb's copy has only in-frame clones and lacks some. Of fewer than 95,000 clones listed, 70% to 90% are singletons. Specimen: blood. The receptors were sampled from a woman in her thirties or forties in good health. The CDR3 runs from the conserved cysteine through the conserved F or W. The D gene is left open where the match is weak. Clone size is shown for a subset of rows, as once, few, many or a class of expanded clone.

D gene	clone size	V gene	J gene	CDR3 protein	CDR3 DNA
TRBD1	once	TRBV10-2	TRBJ1-1	CASGSQGYTEAFF	TGCGCCAGCGGCTCACAGGGGTACACTGAAGCTTTCTTT
-	-	TRBV19	TRBJ2-1	CASSSGPGLSLHEQFF	TGTGCCAGTAGTTCCGGGCCGGGACTCTCCCTCCATGAGCAGTTCTTC
TRBD1	-	TRBV10-3	TRBJ2-7	CAISADRGRNSNEQYF	TGTGCCATCAGTGCCGACAGGGGGCGAAACTCCAACGAGCAGTACTTC
-	-	TRBV25-1	TRBJ2-3	CASSDWADRSTDTQYF	TGTGCCAGCAGTGATTGGGCGGACAGAAGCACAGATACGCAGTATTTT
-	-	TRBV12-3/TRBV12-4	TRBJ2-7	CASSAQINYEQYF	TGTGCCAGCAGTGCACAAATTAATTACGAGCAGTACTTC
-	-	TRBV6-5	TRBJ2-1	CASSYSIIQGWDEQFF	TGTGCCAGCAGTTACTCGATAATCCAGGGTTGGGATGAGCAGTTCTTC
TRBD2	-	TRBV7-2	TRBJ2-7	CASSLVSSGARGQYF	TGTGCCAGCAGCTTAGTGTCTAGCGGGGCGCGGGGGCAGTACTTC
-	few	TRBV10-1	TRBJ2-3	CASSGGDSTDTQYF	TGCGCCAGCAGTGGAGGCGACAGCACAGATACGCAGTATTTT
-	-	TRBV6-1	TRBJ1-6	CASSEARGFNSPLHF	TGTGCCAGCAGTGAAGCAAGAGGTTTTAATTCACCCCTCCACTTT
TRBD2	-	TRBV5-4	TRBJ2-7	CASSRGEAYEQYF	TGTGCCAGCAGCCGGGGGGAGGCCTACGAGCAGTACTTC
-	-	TRBV7-3	TRBJ1-4	CASSQTGPNEKLFF	TGTGCCAGCAGTCAAACAGGGCCCAATGAAAAACTGTTTTTT
-	few	TRBV5-6	TRBJ1-1	CASSLAERRTSEAFF	TGTGCCAGCAGCTTGGCCGAACGAAGAACTAGTGAAGCTTTCTTT
-	-	TRBV24-1	TRBJ1-4	CATSDPPGPGGAEKLFF	TGTGCCACCAGTGATCCTCCGGGACCCGGCGGGGCTGAAAAACTGTTTTTT
-	-	TRBV5-1	TRBJ2-3	CASLDTDTQYF	TGCGCCAGCCTAGACACAGATACGCAGTATTTT
-	-	TRBV6-2/TRBV6-3	TRBJ1-5	CASSYISKDQPQHF	TGTGCCAGCAGTTACATCTCCAAGGACCAGCCCCAGCATTTT
-	once	TRBV18	TRBJ1-1	CASSPPINTEAFF	TGTGCCAGCTCACCGCCAATAAACACTGAAGCTTTCTTT
-	-	TRBV3-1/TRBV3-2	TRBJ1-5	CASSQSYSNQPQHF	TGTGCCAGCAGCCAGAGTTATAGCAATCAGCCCCAGCATTTT
-	-	TRBV10-3	TRBJ1-6	CAISDSHRDSPLHF	TGTGCCATCAGTGATAGTCACAGAGATTCACCCCTCCACTTT
TRBD1	-	TRBV19	TRBJ1-3	CASSITGGSGNTIYF	TGTGCCAGTAGTATTACAGGGGGCTCTGGAAACACCATATATTTT
-	-	TRBV7-2	TRBJ2-1	CASSLPAAHEQFF	TGTGCCAGCAGCTTACCCGCTGCCCATGAGCAGTTCTTC
-	-	TRBV7-2	TRBJ1-1	CASSLGGLGMNTEAFF	TGTGCCAGCAGCTTAGGCGGGCTCGGGATGAACACTGAAGCTTTCTTT
-	-	TRBV6-5	TRBJ2-3	CASRANSGSDTQYF	TGTGCCAGCAGAGCGAATAGTGGATCAGATACGCAGTATTTT
-	-	TRBV6-4	TRBJ1-6	CASSETGESPLHF	TGTGCCAGCAGTGAAACAGGTGAATCACCCCTCCACTTT
-	-	TRBV2	TRBJ2-1	CASSDRAYNEQFF	TGTGCCAGCAGTGATCGGGCTTACAATGAGCAGTTCTTC
-	-	TRBV5-4	TRBJ1-6	CASSLDRQRENSPLHF	TGTGCCAGCAGCTTGGACAGGCAGAGGGAAAATTCACCCCTCCACTTT
-	-	TRBV29-1	TRBJ1-1	CSAEEPLLTEAFF	TGCAGCGCCGAGGAGCCTCTTTTGACTGAAGCTTTCTTT
TRBD1	-	TRBV12-5	TRBJ1-2	CASRYSTGDNGYTF	TGTGCTAGCAGATATTCCACAGGGGACAATGGCTACACCTTC
-	-	TRBV7-8	TRBJ1-4	CASSLGGTNEKLFF	TGTGCCAGCAGCTTAGGGGGAACTAATGAAAAACTGTTTTTT
TRBD1	-	TRBV6-5	TRBJ1-1	CASRRDRGMNTEAFF	TGTGCCAGCAGGAGGGACAGGGGTATGAACACTGAAGCTTTCTTT
-	-	TRBV27	TRBJ1-4	CASGRREKLFF	TGTGCCAGTGGGCGGAGGGAAAAACTGTTTTTT
-	-	TRBV14	TRBJ2-7	CASSQGRQYYEQYF	TGTGCCAGCAGCCAAGGACGACAGTACTACGAGCAGTACTTC
-	few	TRBV7-2	TRBJ2-3	CASSWGSTGSTDTQYF	TGTGCCAGCAGCTGGGGGTCGACAGGAAGCACAGATACGCAGTATTTT
-	medium-sized	TRBV7-2	TRBJ2-1	CASSLDGGQFF	TGTGCCAGCAGCTTAGACGGGGGGCAGTTCTTC
-	once	TRBV6-2/TRBV6-3	TRBJ1-6	CASSYSTRGRGIFHF	TGTGCCAGCAGTTACTCCACTCGGGGTCGGGGCATTTTCCACTTT
-	-	TRBV3-1/TRBV3-2	TRBJ1-3	CASSQSTDTIYF	TGTGCCAGCAGCCAATCGACTGACACCATATATTTT
TRBD1	-	TRBV4-3	TRBJ1-5	CASSIGQGDQPQHF	TGCGCCAGCAGCATCGGACAGGGAGATCAGCCCCAGCATTTT
TRBD1	-	TRBV6-7	TRBJ2-7	CASSTGTDNEQYF	TGTGCCAGCAGCACCGGGACAGACAACGAGCAGTACTTC
TRBD1	-	TRBV4-1	TRBJ1-2	CASSPGQGIIWNYGYTF	TGCGCCAGCAGCCCGGGACAGGGGATTATATGGAACTATGGCTACACCTTC
TRBD1	-	TRBV4-3	TRBJ1-2	CASSQEEGRQGPYGYTF	TGCGCCAGCAGCCAAGAGGAAGGGAGACAGGGACCTTATGGCTACACCTTC
-	-	TRBV12-3/TRBV12-4	TRBJ1-2	CASSLGTNYGYTF	TGTGCCAGCAGTTTGGGGACAAACTATGGCTACACCTTC
-	-	TRBV5-8	TRBJ1-1	CASSSAGSTMNTEAFF	TGTGCCAGCAGCTCTGCGGGATCTACCATGAACACTGAAGCTTTCTTT
-	-	TRBV24-1	TRBJ1-5	CATSEGNQPQHF	TGTGCCACCTCCGAGGGCAATCAGCCCCAGCATTTT
TRBD1	-	TRBV6-6	TRBJ1-2	CASSYSVEGARYGYTF	TGTGCCAGCAGTTACTCTGTTGAGGGGGCGCGCTATGGCTACACCTTC
-	-	TRBV7-2	TRBJ2-1	CASSTAYNEQFF	TGTGCCAGCAGCACCGCCTACAATGAGCAGTTCTTC
TRBD2	-	TRBV3-1/TRBV3-2	TRBJ2-4	CASSPPPGTSGAVAKNIQYF	TGTGCCAGCAGCCCCCCACCCGGGACTAGCGGGGCCGTAGCCAAAAACATTCAGTACTTC
TRBD1	once	TRBV5-4	TRBJ2-5	CASSLGMGQGETQYF	TGTGCCAGCAGCTTGGGAATGGGACAGGGGGAGACCCAGTACTTC
TRBD1	-	TRBV7-2	TRBJ2-2	CASSQGTGRTGELFF	TGTGCCAGCAGCCAAGGGACAGGGAGGACCGGGGAGCTGTTTTTT
-	-	TRBV2	TRBJ2-4	CASSDTGSSNIQYF	TGTGCCAGCAGTGATACGGGGTCATCGAACATTCAGTACTTC
-	-	TRBV2	TRBJ1-6	CATQGGNSPLHF	TGTGCCACCCAGGGAGGTAATTCACCCCTCCACTTT
TRBD1	-	TRBV5-6	TRBJ1-4	CASSFPGGRGEKLFF	TGTGCCAGCAGCTTCCCAGGGGGCCGAGGTGAAAAACTGTTTTTT
-	-	TRBV5-1	TRBJ1-1	CASSLDQGLTEAFF	TGCGCCAGCAGCTTGGATCAGGGACTCACTGAAGCTTTCTTT
-	-	TRBV29-1	TRBJ1-2	CSVEQGSSSYTF	TGCAGCGTCGAACAGGGCAGTAGCAGCTACACCTTC
TRBD1	-	TRBV18	TRBJ1-1	CASSPTGDNTEAFF	TGTGCCAGCTCCCCAACAGGGGACAACACTGAAGCTTTCTTT
-	-	TRBV5-1	TRBJ1-2	CASRRDINYGYTF	TGCGCCAGCAGACGGGACATTAACTATGGCTACACCTTC